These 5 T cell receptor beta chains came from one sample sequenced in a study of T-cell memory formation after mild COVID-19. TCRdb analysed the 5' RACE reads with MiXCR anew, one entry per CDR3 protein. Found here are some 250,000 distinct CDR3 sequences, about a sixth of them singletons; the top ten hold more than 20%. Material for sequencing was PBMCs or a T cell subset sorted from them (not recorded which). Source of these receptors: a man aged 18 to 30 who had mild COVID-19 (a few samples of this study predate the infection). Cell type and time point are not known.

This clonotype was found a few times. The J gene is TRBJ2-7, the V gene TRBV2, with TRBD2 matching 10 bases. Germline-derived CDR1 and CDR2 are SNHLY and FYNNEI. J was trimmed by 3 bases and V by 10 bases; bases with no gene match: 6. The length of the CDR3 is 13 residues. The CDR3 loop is CATRTSGYYEQYV. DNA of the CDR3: TGTGCCACCCGGACTAGCGGATACTACGAGCAGTACGTC.

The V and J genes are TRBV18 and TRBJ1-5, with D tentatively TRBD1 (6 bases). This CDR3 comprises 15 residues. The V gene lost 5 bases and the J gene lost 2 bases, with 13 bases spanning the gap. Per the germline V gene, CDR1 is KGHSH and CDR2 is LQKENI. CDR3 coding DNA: TGTGCCAGCTCAGCAAGGGACAAGGGCAATCAGCCCCAGCATTTT. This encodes CASSARDKGNQPQHF.

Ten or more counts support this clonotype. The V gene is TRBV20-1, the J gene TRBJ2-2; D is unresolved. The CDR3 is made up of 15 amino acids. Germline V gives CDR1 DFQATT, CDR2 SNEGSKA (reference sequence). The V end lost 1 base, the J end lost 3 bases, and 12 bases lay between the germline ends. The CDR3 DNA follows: TGCAGTGCTAGAGTAGGCCAGGCGTACACCGGGGAGCTGTTTTTT. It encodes CSARVGQAYTGELFF.

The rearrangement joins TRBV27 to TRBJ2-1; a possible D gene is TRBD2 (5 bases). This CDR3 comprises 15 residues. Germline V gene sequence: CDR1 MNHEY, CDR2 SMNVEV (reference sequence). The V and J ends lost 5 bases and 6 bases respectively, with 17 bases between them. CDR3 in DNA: TGTGCCAGCAGTCCCCGCGCGGGCCCAGGCAATGAGCAGTTCTTC. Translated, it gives CASSPRAGPGNEQFF.

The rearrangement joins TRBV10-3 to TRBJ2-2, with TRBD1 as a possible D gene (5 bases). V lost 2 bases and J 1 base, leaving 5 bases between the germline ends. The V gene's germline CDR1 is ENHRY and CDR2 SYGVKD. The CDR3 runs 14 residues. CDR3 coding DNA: TGTGCCATCAGTGAGGGACAGAACACCGGGGAGCTGTTTTTT. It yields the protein CAISEGQNTGELFF.